A selection of T cell receptor beta chains follows, all from one sample in a study of response to subunit inactivated influenza vaccine. TCRdb processed the RT-PCR reads anew with MiXCR; each CDR3 protein has one entry. The data show about 480,000 distinct CDR3 sequences, approximately 12% seen once. Sequenced here: PBMCs from blood, sampled roughly 47 days after vaccination. These receptors were collected from a man aged 45-60 years who received an inactivated influenza vaccine. Both conserved end residues are trimmed from each CDR3. The D gene is left open where the match is weak.

d_call: TRBD1
v_call: TRBV12-3/TRBV12-4
cdr3_aa: ASSFGQGISNQPQH

d_call: .
v_call: TRBV7-3
cdr3_aa: ASSLTPVAAGELF

d_call: TRBD1
v_call: TRBV12-3/TRBV12-4
cdr3_aa: ASTEGDRNTGELF

d_call: .
v_call: TRBV6-1
cdr3_aa: ASRDGSFQETQY

d_call: .
v_call: TRBV7-2
cdr3_aa: ASSLRRGAGINNEQF

d_call: .
v_call: TRBV5-5
cdr3_aa: ASSLPAPGPPGYT

d_call: .
v_call: TRBV6-2/TRBV6-3
cdr3_aa: ASSLGALSEAF

d_call: TRBD1
v_call: TRBV20-1
cdr3_aa: SANRGHNGQF

d_call: .
v_call: TRBV11-3
cdr3_aa: ASSPGRGRAVEAF

d_call: TRBD1
v_call: TRBV20-1
cdr3_aa: SATAGTGAYEQY

d_call: .
v_call: TRBV15
cdr3_aa: ATSSWGNRNSYEQY

d_call: TRBD1
v_call: TRBV4-2
cdr3_aa: ASSQDVGQGAGYEQY

d_call: TRBD1
v_call: TRBV29-1
cdr3_aa: SVEIAGTGTYNEQF

d_call: .
v_call: TRBV6-2/TRBV6-3
cdr3_aa: ASSYSPGSPYNEQF

d_call: .
v_call: TRBV20-1
cdr3_aa: SARDFGVAGNEQF

d_call: .
v_call: TRBV6-5
cdr3_aa: ASSYGDSGANVLT

d_call: .
v_call: TRBV10-3
cdr3_aa: AIREGLNTGELF

d_call: .
v_call: TRBV3-1
cdr3_aa: ASSQEDRDGRQETQY

d_call: .
v_call: TRBV19
cdr3_aa: ASSTQGSSTDTQY

d_call: .
v_call: TRBV20-1
cdr3_aa: SASRGVLAKNIQY